Presented here are 28 T cell receptor beta chains from one specimen sequenced in a study of identical twins. One entry per CDR3 protein results from TCRdb running MiXCR on the 5' RACE reads. In the table there are roughly 1,500,000 distinct CDR3 sequences, about 32% of which are singletons. Sequencing was carried out using cord blood. The receptors derive from a newborn girl in good health.

The chain joins TRBV20-1 to TRBJ2-7; TRBD1 matches at 10 bases. This CDR3 is built from 14 residues. Germline-derived CDR1 and CDR2 are DFQATT and SNEGSKA (reference sequence). The ends lost 1 base at V and 3 bases at J; junction bases unmatched: 3. The CDR3 reads CSARVRTGGYEQYF. The CDR3 DNA follows: TGCAGTGCTAGAGTACGGACAGGGGGCTACGAGCAGTACTTC.

V usage is TRBV11-1 and J usage is TRBJ1-5, with D unresolved. This CDR3 is built from 15 residues. Germline assignment: CDR1 SGHAT and CDR2 FQDESV (reference sequence). V shed 0 bases and J shed 7 bases, with 13 bases lying between them. DNA for the CDR3: TGTGCCAGCAGCTTAGCGGCAGGTGGAACCCAGCCCCAGCATTTT. Translation: CASSLAAGGTQPQHF.

This clonotype was recorded a few times. V and J are TRBV24-1 and TRBJ2-1, with 8 bases identical to TRBD1. The CDR3 is 14 amino acids. V lost 10 bases and J lost 4; bases outside the gene matches: 8. CDR1 KGHDR and CDR2 SFDVKD come from the germline V gene. The CDR3 sequence is CATSPGGLYNEQFF. Here the CDR3 DNA reads TGTGCCACTTCACCAGGGGGCCTATACAATGAGCAGTTCTTC.

This clonotype has just a few counts. The gene calls are TRBV5-1 and TRBJ2-3; D is uncertain. The germline CDR1 and CDR2 sequences are SGHRS and YFSETQ. V was clipped by 0 bases and J by 4 bases, with 6 bases between them. This CDR3 has 13 residues. CDR3 coding DNA: TGCGCCAGCAGCTTGGTACTGTCAGATACGCAGTATTTT. Translation gives CASSLVLSDTQYF.

The chain is built from TRBV9 and TRBJ2-3; the D gene is possibly TRBD2 (5 bases). V was shortened by 4 bases and J by 3 bases, with 21 bases between the two germline ends. The CDR3 sequence is 17 residues long. The germline CDR1 and CDR2 sequences are SGDLS and YYNGEE. The DNA for the CDR3 is TGTGCCAGCAGCCCCCCAAGGCAGAGGGTTGGAACAGATACGCAGTATTTT. As protein: CASSPPRQRVGTDTQYF.

The chain couples TRBV7-9 to TRBJ2-7, with a tentative D call TRBD2 (5 bases). The V end lost 2 bases, the J end lost 6 bases, and 20 bases lay between the germline ends. The CDR3 runs to 16 residues. Germline CDR1 reads SEHNR; CDR2 reads FQNEAQ (reference sequence). CDR3 in amino acids: CASSLREWRASAEQYF. CDR3 nucleotides: TGTGCCAGCAGCTTACGGGAATGGCGGGCCTCGGCCGAGCAGTACTTC.

This clonotype was picked up a small number of times. The rearrangement links TRBV9 to TRBJ2-3; unclear D gene. V was pared by 0 bases and J by 4 bases, with 6 bases between. Germline values: CDR1 SGDLS, CDR2 YYNGEE. The CDR3 length is 13 residues. DNA for the CDR3: TGTGCCAGCAGCGTAGTTAGCTCAGATACGCAGTATTTT. It is translated as CASSVVSSDTQYF. Filled out from reference TRBV9 and TRBJ2-3, the complete variable domain reads DSGVTQTPKHLITATGQRVTLRCSPRSGDLSVYWYQQSLDQGLQFLIQYYNGEERAKGNILERFSAQQFPDLHSELNLSSLELGDSALYFCASSVVSSDTQYFGPGTRLTVL.

This clonotype has a handful of counts. The chain links TRBV7-2 to TRBJ2-1; D possibly corresponds to TRBD2 (6 bases). Trimming left V 6 bases short and J 2 bases short, with 14 bases between. This CDR3 has 15 amino acids. Germline assignment: CDR1 SGHTA and CDR2 FQGNSA. The CDR3 is CASSNRDFTYNEQFF. In DNA form, the CDR3 reads TGTGCCAGCAGTAACCGGGACTTCACCTACAATGAGCAGTTCTTC.

At least ten counts were recorded for this clonotype. The rearrangement uses TRBV11-2 and TRBJ2-1; possibly TRBD2 for D (6 bases). The CDR3 consists of 14 residues. The V and J ends lost 0 bases and 9 bases respectively, with 12 bases between them. Looked up from germline, CDR1 is SGHAT and CDR2 is FQNNGV. CDR3 sequence: CASSLELASGEQFF. The CDR3 nucleotides are TGTGCCAGCAGCTTAGAACTAGCCAGTGGTGAGCAGTTCTTC. Filled out from reference TRBV11-2 and TRBJ2-1, the complete variable domain reads EAGVAQSPRYKIIEKRQSVAFWCNPISGHATLYWYQQILGQGPKLLIQFQNNGVVDDSQLPKDRFSAERLKGVDSTLKIQPAKLEDSAVYLCASSLELASGEQFFGPGTRLTVL.

The chain recombines TRBV9 with TRBJ2-7; D is possibly TRBD2 (5 bases). The CDR3 has 16 residues. V was clipped by 6 bases and J by 2 bases, with 21 bases between them. CDR1 and CDR2 (germline): SGDLS, YYNGEE. CDR3 amino acids: CASTPNPLAGAYEQYF. The CDR3 nucleotides are TGTGCCAGCACTCCAAACCCGCTAGCCGGGGCCTACGAGCAGTACTTC.

In this sample, this clonotype turned up a few times. The rearrangement links TRBV7-2 to TRBJ2-3; unclear D gene. Germline V CDR1 and CDR2: SGHTA, FQGNSA. The CDR3 runs 11 residues. With 8 bases removed from V and 6 bases from J, the gap between germline ends came to 9 bases. The CDR3 DNA follows: TGTGCCAGCCACTCCGTGGATACGCAGTATTTT. Its protein is CASHSVDTQYF.

This clonotype showed up just a few times. The J gene is TRBJ2-7, the V gene TRBV28, with 9 bases lining up with TRBD1. CDR3 length: 15 residues. V shed 5 bases and J 4 bases; nucleotides not matched to a gene: 9. Per germline, CDR1 MDHEN and CDR2 SYDVKM. Here the CDR3 reads CASSPSGTGRYEQYF. CDR3 sequence (DNA): TGTGCCAGCAGTCCATCCGGGACAGGGAGGTACGAGCAGTACTTC. The full variable domain, rest sourced from reference TRBV28 and TRBJ2-7, is DVKVTQSSRYLVKRTGEKVFLECVQDMDHENMFWYRQDPGLGLRLIYFSYDVKMKEKGDIPEGYSVSREKKERFSLILESASTNQTSMYLCASSPSGTGRYEQYFGPGTRLTVT.

Points on this clonotype: One junction end disagrees with the germline gene, perhaps due to a read error. V usage is TRBV11-3 and J usage is TRBJ2-3; a possible D gene is TRBD1 (6 bases). The CDR3 runs 14 residues. The V gene's germline CDR1 is SGHNT and CDR2 YENEEA. The CDR3 nucleotides read TGTGCCATCAGCGGACAGTTTAAGACAGATACGCAGTATTTT. It yields the protein CAISGQFKTDTQYF.

This clonotype was detected only a few times. The CDR3 region has the DNA TGCGCCAGCAGCTTGAGTCCAGCCAAAAACATTCAGTACTTC. Translated: CASSLSPAKNIQYF. J is TRBJ2-4 and V is TRBV5-1; D not resolved. The V end was cut by 1 base, the J end by 0 bases, with 5 bases between. CDR1 and CDR2 from the germline V gene are SGHRS and YFSETQ. This CDR3 contains 14 residues.

The J gene is TRBJ1-6, the V gene TRBV7-6; a weak D match, TRBD1 (6 bases). CDR1 and CDR2 (germline): SGHVS, FNYEAQ. CDR3 length: 16 residues. V lost 4 bases to trimming and J lost 3 bases, with 13 bases between them. This CDR3 is CASSSQGRGYNSPLHF. DNA of the CDR3: TGTGCCAGCAGCTCACAGGGAAGGGGCTATAATTCACCCCTCCACTTT. Drawing the rest from reference TRBV7-6 and TRBJ1-6, the complete variable domain is GAGVSQSPRYKVTKRGQDVALRCDPISGHVSLYWYRQALGQGPEFLTYFNYEAQQDKSGLPNDRFSAERPEGSISTLTIQRTEQRDSAMYRCASSSQGRGYNSPLHFGNGTRLTVT.

The gene calls are TRBV20-1 and TRBJ2-5; TRBD2 matches 9 bases. V lost 3 bases and J lost 5; bases outside the gene matches: 4. CDR3 size: 13 residues. Germline assignment: CDR1 DFQATT and CDR2 SNEGSKA (reference sequence). The CDR3 sequence is CSASAGGPETQYF. DNA of the CDR3: TGCAGTGCTAGCGCGGGAGGGCCGGAGACCCAGTACTTC.

The chain combines TRBV29-1 with TRBJ1-1; D not certain. CDR1 is SQVTM, CDR2 ANQGSEA, per germline. Trimming cost V 5 bases and J 5 bases, with 15 bases left between them. The CDR3 is 13 residues long. For the CDR3, the DNA is TGCAGCGTTTATTATAGGGCCGGGACTGAAGCTTTCTTT. As protein: CSVYYRAGTEAFF. Filled out from reference TRBV29-1 and TRBJ1-1, the complete variable domain reads SAVISQKPSRDICQRGTSLTIQCQVDSQVTMMFWYRQQPGQSLTLIATANQGSEATYESGFVIDKFPISRPNLTFSTLTVSNMSPEDSSIYLCSVYYRAGTEAFFGQGTRLTVV.

This clonotype was seen at least ten times. In DNA form, the CDR3 reads TGCAGCGTTGCCCGTGGCAGCAGCTACGAGCAGTACTTC. Translated, it gives CSVARGSSYEQYF. The chain uses TRBV29-1 and TRBJ2-7; D gene unclear. V dropped 4 bases and J dropped 3 bases, with 13 bases sitting between them. This CDR3 comprises 13 residues. Germline V gene data show CDR1 as SQVTM and CDR2 as ANQGSEA.

Of note for this clonotype: Germline and junction disagree at one end, which may indicate a read error. The V and J genes are TRBV2 and TRBJ2-7; 8 bases line up with TRBD1. The CDR3 spans 13 residues. Germline CDR1 SNHLY, CDR2 FYNNEI. CDR3 in amino acids: CACSGQGAYEQYF. CDR3 in DNA: TGTGCCTGCAGTGGACAGGGCGCCTACGAGCAGTACTTC.

This clonotype was counted a few times. The junction and the germline gene differ at one end; a read error may be behind it. The chain uses TRBV20-1 and TRBJ2-1; 7 nucleotides align to TRBD1. The V gene's germline CDR1 is DFQATT and CDR2 SNEGSKA (reference sequence). This CDR3 region has 15 residues. The DNA for the CDR3 is TGCAGTGTTCTTGAGGGGGCCCCTTACTACAGTGAGCAGTTCTTC. Protein sequence: CSVLEGAPYYSEQFF.

The V gene is TRBV21-1, the J gene TRBJ2-5; the table's D call of TRBD1 was not tested on the DNA. TRBV21-1 is reported as a pseudogene. The CDR3 has 13 residues. This CDR3 reads CASSKGGYNEQYF. The CDR3 coding sequence is TGTGCCAGCAGCAAAGGGGGCTACAATGAGCAGTACTTC.

As to this clonotype: This clone may be a read error of a much larger clone one base away. The DNA for the CDR3 is TGTGCCAGCAGTGCCCAGGGCAGTGAGCAGTTCTTC. It encodes CASSAQGSEQFF. V is TRBV12-3 or TRBV12-4 and J is TRBJ2-1, with a weak D call TRBD1 (5 bases). The CDR3 totals 12 residues. Trimming removed 5 bases at V and 9 bases at J, with 11 bases between.

This clonotype was recorded many times. The chain links TRBV6-5 to TRBJ2-3; D is perhaps TRBD2 (5 bases). CDR1 MNHEY and CDR2 SVGAGI come from the germline V gene. Trimming removed 0 bases from V and 1 base from J, with 5 bases in between. The CDR3 has 14 amino acids. The CDR3 here is CASSYSSGTDTQYF. The CDR3 DNA reads TGTGCCAGCAGTTACTCTAGCGGCACAGATACGCAGTATTTT.

The V gene is TRBV20-1, the J gene TRBJ2-5; 9 bases are shared with TRBD2. Judging by the DNA end, TRBJ2-7 fits better; the J call may be wrong. Germline V gives CDR1 DFQATT, CDR2 SNEGSKA (reference sequence). The CDR3 is 14 residues long. Here the CDR3 DNA reads TGCAGTGCCAAATTGACTAGCGGCTCCTACGAGCAGTACTTC. It specifies CSAKLTSGSYEQYF.

This clonotype has more than one count but fewer than ten. The chain has TRBV20-1 and TRBJ2-3, with 9 positions matching TRBD2. The CDR3 has 16 amino acids. The ends lost 0 bases at V and 6 bases at J; junction bases unmatched: 10. CDR1 is DFQATT and CDR2 is SNEGSKA in the germline V gene (reference sequence). The CDR3 sequence is CSARDQSGRRMDTQYF. Here the CDR3 DNA reads TGCAGTGCTAGAGATCAAAGCGGGAGGAGGATGGATACGCAGTATTTT.

This clonotype showed up just a few times. The V gene is TRBV7-8, the J gene TRBJ1-2; 10 nucleotides agree with TRBD1. CDR1 and CDR2 from the germline V gene are SGHVS and FQNEAQ. This CDR3 has 13 amino acids. Trimming took 0 bases from V and 8 from J; bases not matched to a gene: 0. The CDR3 DNA is TGTGCCAGCAGCTTAGCGACAGGGGGCGGCTACACCTTC. Translating it yields CASSLATGGGYTF.

This chain uses TRBV18 with TRBJ2-3, with 7 bases matching TRBD1. The CDR3 is 15 amino acids. CDR1 and CDR2 from the germline V gene are KGHSH and LQKENI. After removal of 2 bases from V and 1 base from J, the junction contained 3 bases not matched to a gene. The DNA for the CDR3 is TGTGCCAGCTCACCAACAGGGGCTCGCACAGATACGCAGTATTTT. This translates into CASSPTGARTDTQYF.

A few counts support this clonotype. The gene calls are TRBV20-1 and TRBJ2-7; TRBD1 aligns across 8 bases. Trimming removed 3 bases from V and 0 bases from J; junction bases left unmatched: 4. The CDR3 is made up of 14 amino acids. CDR1 is DFQATT and CDR2 is SNEGSKA in the germline V gene (reference sequence). The CDR3 nucleotides read TGCAGTGCTAGTCGGACAGGGCCCTCCTACGAGCAGTACTTC. Its protein is CSASRTGPSYEQYF.